The 28 T cell receptor beta chains below all came from one sample that was sequenced in a study of blood T cell repertoires in COVID-19. The table came from immunoSEQ multiplex PCR; TCRdb's copy has only in-frame clones and leaves some out. The sample has fewer than 25,000 clones, 81% seen once; the top ten hold approximately 7%. Sequencing was performed on peripheral blood. These receptors all stem from a man between 70 and 80 years old with acute or convalescent COVID-19.

DNA for the CDR3: TGCGCCAGCAGCCACCTCGGGACTAGCGGACAATCCTACAATGAGCAGTTCTTC. Translation gives CASSHLGTSGQSYNEQFF. V and J are TRBV4-3 and TRBJ2-1; 11 bases are shared with TRBD2. V lost 3 bases and J lost 1; bases outside the gene matches: 8. This CDR3 is 18 amino acids long. CDR1 LGHNA and CDR2 YSLEER come from the germline V gene.

The chain employs TRBV6-5 and TRBJ2-2, with 7 bases lining up with TRBD2. CDR1 is MNHEY, CDR2 SVGAGI, per germline. V dropped 4 bases and J dropped 7; count of bases not matched to a gene: 6. The CDR3 is 14 amino acids. CDR3 coding DNA: TGTGCCAGCAGTTCCGGAGGGAGGGGCGGGGAGCTGTTTTTT. Translated: CASSSGGRGGELFF.

The chain links TRBV15 to TRBJ1-2, with D uncertain. Germline CDR1 and CDR2: LNHNV and YYDKDF (reference sequence). The CDR3 contains 14 residues. Trimming cost V 3 bases and J 3 bases, with 11 bases left between them. CDR3 in amino acids: CATSRSSGYYGYTF. The CDR3 DNA sequence: TGTGCCACCAGCAGGTCCTCCGGGTACTATGGCTACACCTTC.

This clone was seen only once. The rearrangement links TRBV5-4 to TRBJ2-2; possibly TRBD2 for D (6 bases). V lost 0 bases, J lost 4 bases, and 16 bases lay in between. Germline lookup yields CDR1 SGHNT and CDR2 YYREEE (reference sequence). The CDR3 sequence is 17 residues long. Written as DNA, the CDR3 is TGTGCCAGCAGCTTGGCTATAGGCTGGCGGGGCACCGGGGAGCTGTTTTTT. Protein sequence: CASSLAIGWRGTGELFF.

J is TRBJ1-1 and V is TRBV6-6; 7 bases line up with TRBD1. This CDR3 comprises 15 residues. Per germline, CDR1 MNHNY and CDR2 SVGAGI (reference sequence). With V trimmed by 4 bases and J by 0 bases, 5 bases remained unmatched. Written as DNA, the CDR3 is TGTGCCAGCAGTTCCCAGACAGGGATGAACACTGAAGCTTTCTTT. It translates to CASSSQTGMNTEAFF.

V gene TRBV5-4 combines with J gene TRBJ2-2, with a possible D match to TRBD1 (6 bases). The germline gives CDR1 SGHNT, CDR2 YYREEE (reference sequence). Trimming removed 5 bases from V and 10 bases from J, with 15 bases in between. CDR3 size: 13 residues. The DNA for the CDR3 is TGTGCCAGCAGTATTTACAGGGTGGAGGAGCTGTTTTTT. Translating it yields CASSIYRVEELFF.

The chain combines TRBV5-4 with TRBJ2-7; 10 positions agree with TRBD1. The CDR3 contains 15 residues. Germline V gene lookup returns CDR1 SGHNT and CDR2 YYREEE (reference sequence). The ends lost 1 base at V and 3 bases at J; junction bases unmatched: 4. DNA for the CDR3: TGTGCCAGCAGCTTGAAGACAGGGGGCATCTACGAGCAGTACTTC. It encodes CASSLKTGGIYEQYF.

This sequence joins TRBV7-9 and TRBJ1-6; possible D gene TRBD1, 5 bases. The CDR3 covers 14 residues. Looked up from germline, CDR1 is SEHNR and CDR2 is FQNEAQ (reference sequence). V lost 5 bases to trimming and J lost 7 bases, with 12 bases between them. CDR3 DNA: TGTGCCAGCAGCCTACGACAGTCGAATTCACCCCTCCACTTT. Its translation: CASSLRQSNSPLHF.

This sequence joins TRBV12-3 or TRBV12-4 and TRBJ1-6; D gene uncertain. Trimming cost V 2 bases and J 9 bases, with 5 bases left between them. The CDR3 is made up of 12 amino acids. DNA for the CDR3: TGTGCCAGCAGTTTATCGGGTTCACCCCTCCACTTT. It encodes CASSLSGSPLHF.

This chain joins TRBV7-2 and TRBJ2-5; 11 bases map to TRBD2. CDR1 and CDR2 from the germline V gene are SGHTA and FQGNSA. The length of the CDR3 is 16 residues. Trimming at V came to 5 bases and at J to 1 base, leaving 6 bases not matched to a gene. The CDR3 nucleotides read TGTGCCAGCAGCCGCCGACTAGCGGGACTCCAAGAGACCCAGTACTTC. It yields the protein CASSRRLAGLQETQYF. Variable domain in full (rest from reference TRBV7-2 and TRBJ2-5): GAGVSQSPSNKVTEKGKDVELRCDPISGHTALYWYRQSLGQGLEFLIYFQGNSAPDKSGLPSDRFSAERTGGSVSTLTIQRTQQEDSAVYLCASSRRLAGLQETQYFGPGTRLLVL.

The gene calls are TRBV12-3 or TRBV12-4 and TRBJ2-5; D is unclear. This CDR3 spans 12 amino acids. V dropped 2 bases and J dropped 5 bases, with 6 bases sitting between them. Written as DNA, the CDR3 is TGTGCCAGCAGTTTAAGCCGGGAGACCCAGTACTTC. It specifies CASSLSRETQYF.

The V call is TRBV3-1 (or the pseudogene TRBV3-2), the J call TRBJ1-4; no definite D call. CDR1 and CDR2 (germline): LGHDT, YNNKEL (reference sequence). This CDR3 spans 13 amino acids. V was pared by 1 base and J by 8 bases, with 8 bases between. CDR3: CASSQGAREKLFF. DNA of the CDR3: TGTGCCAGCAGCCAAGGAGCCCGGGAAAAACTGTTTTTT.

The chain uses TRBV24-1 and TRBJ2-1; 11 nucleotides match TRBD2. J gave up 5 bases and V 3 bases, and 8 bases lay outside the gene matches. The CDR3 contains 17 residues. CDR1 and CDR2 (germline): KGHDR, SFDVKD. The CDR3 is CATSDTSGGYRNNEQFF. The CDR3, as DNA: TGTGCCACCAGTGATACTAGCGGGGGTTATAGAAACAATGAGCAGTTCTTC.

The rearrangement links TRBV7-2 to TRBJ2-1; 8 nucleotides match TRBD1. The ends lost 5 bases at V and 7 bases at J; junction bases unmatched: 4. Germline assignment: CDR1 SGHTA and CDR2 FQGNSA. This CDR3 has 13 residues. CDR3 coding DNA: TGTGCCAGCAGCAAGGACAGGGTAAATGAGCAGTTCTTC. Translation gives CASSKDRVNEQFF. The full variable domain, in which reference TRBV7-2 and TRBJ2-1 provide the parts outside the CDR3, is GAGVSQSPSNKVTEKGKDVELRCDPISGHTALYWYRQSLGQGLEFLIYFQGNSAPDKSGLPSDRFSAERTGGSVSTLTIQRTQQEDSAVYLCASSKDRVNEQFFGPGTRLTVL.

V usage is TRBV18 and J usage is TRBJ1-6; 7 positions agree with TRBD1. Looked up from germline, CDR1 is KGHSH and CDR2 is LQKENI. This CDR3 comprises 16 residues. The V gene end was trimmed by 2 bases and the J gene end by 0 bases; junction bases not matched to a gene: 1. The CDR3 loop reads CASSPAGGSYNSPLHF. CDR3 in DNA: TGTGCCAGCTCACCAGCAGGGGGCTCCTATAATTCACCCCTCCACTTT.

This chain connects TRBV7-2 to TRBJ1-2; D call uncertain. V lost 7 bases and J lost 3, with 12 bases in between. Per germline, CDR1 SGHTA and CDR2 FQGNSA. The CDR3 contains 13 residues. In nucleotides, the CDR3 is TGTGCCAGCACCTTCTCTACGGACTATGGCTACACCTTC. This translates into CASTFSTDYGYTF.

The V gene is TRBV5-6, the J gene TRBJ1-6; TRBD1 agrees at 8 bases. The CDR3 is 18 residues long. From germline, CDR1 is SGHDT and CDR2 YYEEEE. J lost 0 bases, V lost 4 bases, and 9 bases had no gene match. The DNA for the CDR3 is TGTGCCAGCAGCCGCCGGACAGGGTGGAGCTCCTATAATTCACCCCTCCACTTT. Residues: CASSRRTGWSSYNSPLHF.

The genes are TRBV19 and TRBJ1-2; TRBD1 matches at 7 bases. Losses at the gene ends were 6 bases for V and 3 bases for J; bases not matched to a gene: 7. This CDR3 is built from 14 residues. CDR1 and CDR2 (germline): LNHDA, SQIVND (reference sequence). Here the CDR3 reads CASRTTGFDYGYTF. The CDR3 DNA sequence: TGTGCCAGTAGAACGACAGGGTTCGACTATGGCTACACCTTC.

This sequence joins TRBV18 and TRBJ1-2, with TRBD1 matching over 10 bases. Germline V CDR1 and CDR2: KGHSH, LQKENI. CDR3 length: 16 amino acids. Trimming removed 3 bases from V and 6 bases from J; junction bases left unmatched: 10. CDR3 loop: CASSPSTGGASNGYTF. CDR3 coding DNA: TGTGCCAGCTCACCGTCGACAGGGGGCGCGTCGAATGGCTACACCTTC.

The chain carries TRBV29-1 and TRBJ2-2; TRBD1 aligns across 12 bases. Germline CDR1 is SQVTM and CDR2 is ANQGSEA. V lost 7 bases, J lost 3 bases, and 9 bases stayed unmatched. The CDR3 sequence is 16 residues long. The CDR3 DNA sequence: TGCAGCGCCCGGGACAGGGGGCGTAGGGACACCGGGGAGCTGTTTTTT. Its translation is CSARDRGRRDTGELFF.

Only a few counts were recorded for this clone. The V call is TRBV4-3, the J call TRBJ1-6; possible D gene TRBD1, 5 bases. V was clipped by 0 bases and J by 10 bases, with 10 bases between them. CDR1 is LGHNA, CDR2 YSLEER, per germline. This CDR3 is 14 amino acids long. The CDR3 sequence: CASSQDVSGSPLHF. For the CDR3, the DNA is TGCGCCAGCAGCCAAGATGTATCAGGGTCACCCCTCCACTTT.

V is TRBV5-1 and J is TRBJ2-3; D is perhaps TRBD1 (5 bases). CDR1 is SGHRS and CDR2 is YFSETQ in the germline V gene. Trimming cost V 4 bases and J 0 bases, with 9 bases left between them. This CDR3 region has 14 residues. CDR3 DNA sequence: TGCGCCAGCAGCCGGACATCTAGCACAGATACGCAGTATTTT. Its translation is CASSRTSSTDTQYF.

The CDR3 DNA is TGTGCCAGCAGTACGGACAGGGGGGTGGGGCAGCCCCAGCATTTT. Translated, it gives CASSTDRGVGQPQHF. V usage is TRBV2 and J usage is TRBJ1-5; 10 bases are shared with TRBD1. The CDR3 covers 15 residues. Unmatched junction bases numbered 8, after V lost 5 bases and J lost 7 bases. CDR1 and CDR2 (germline): SNHLY, FYNNEI.

In its sample, this clone was seen once. The chain couples TRBV10-1 to TRBJ2-7, with 7 bases aligning to TRBD1. Per the germline V gene, CDR1 is WNHNN and CDR2 is SYGVQD (reference sequence). The CDR3 runs to 14 residues. Trimming removed 5 bases from V and 3 bases from J; junction bases left unmatched: 7. The CDR3 DNA reads TGCGCCAGCAGTCGAGGACAGGCGTTCTACGAGCAGTACTTC. This gives the protein CASSRGQAFYEQYF.

The chain uses TRBV7-2 and TRBJ2-1; 10 nucleotides match TRBD2. CDR1 is SGHTA and CDR2 is FQGNSA in the germline V gene. Germline trimming cut 4 bases from V and 4 bases from J; bases unmatched to any gene: 13. CDR3 size: 18 residues. CDR3 in DNA: TGTGCCAGCAGCTCCGCCCTAGCGGGAGACCGGGGGTACAATGAGCAGTTCTTC. Translated: CASSSALAGDRGYNEQFF.

The chain has TRBV18 and TRBJ1-5, with D hard to call. The length of the CDR3 is 13 residues. Trimming pared 4 bases from V and 5 bases from J, leaving 9 bases between. CDR1 KGHSH and CDR2 LQKENI come from the germline V gene. CDR3 sequence: CASSRGSDQPQHF. For the CDR3, the DNA is TGTGCCAGCTCACGCGGCAGCGATCAGCCCCAGCATTTT.

This clone has a single count. V and J are TRBV3-1 (or the pseudogene TRBV3-2) and TRBJ2-1; 8 positions match TRBD2. CDR1 is LGHDT and CDR2 is YNNKEL in the germline V gene (reference sequence). V shed 7 bases and J 4 bases; nucleotides not matched to a gene: 6. The CDR3 is 14 amino acids. Here the CDR3 reads CASKEAGAYNEQFF. In DNA form, the CDR3 reads TGTGCCAGCAAGGAAGCGGGAGCTTACAATGAGCAGTTCTTC.

Worth noting for this clone: At one boundary the junction diverges from the germline segment, which might be a read error. CDR3 DNA sequence: TGTGCCAGTAAAGGTACAGGGGCTGGCGCCTTC. Amino acid sequence: CASKGTGAGAF. The chain carries TRBV19 and TRBJ1-2; 7 bases map to TRBD1. From germline, CDR1 is LNHDA and CDR2 SQIVND (reference sequence). CDR3 length equals 11 residues.